A selection of T cell receptor beta chains follows, all from one sample in a study of neurological immune-mediated disorders. MiXCR was run by TCRdb on the 5' RACE reads, yielding one entry per CDR3 protein. The profile shows approximately 100,000 distinct CDR3 sequences, around 3.6% of them singletons. The sequenced material came from PBMCs. The receptors here all came from a woman aged 50 to 65 with multiple sclerosis. Both conserved end residues are part of each CDR3. D genes are given only for firm matches. Size values are once, few and many counts, or a class for expanded clones, and some rows have none.

cdr3_nt | cdr3_aa | j_call | cdr3_length | clone_size | d_call | v_call
TGTGCCAGCAGCCAAAATGTAGTAAACTCTGGAAACACCATATATTTT | CASSQNVVNSGNTIYF | TRBJ1-3 | 16 | many | NA | TRBV4-2
TGTGCCAGCTCACCAGGAACAGGGGGATCACCCCTCCACTTT | CASSPGTGGSPLHF | TRBJ1-6 | 14 | many | TRBD1 | TRBV18
TGTGCCAGCAGCTCAGAGGTAGGGGGCAATTCACCCCTCCACTTT | CASSSEVGGNSPLHF | TRBJ1-6 | 15 | many | TRBD1 | TRBV9
TGTGCCAGCAGCTTACCGGGACTCACCCCGTTCTTC | CASSLPGLTPFF | TRBJ2-1 | 12 | many | NA | TRBV7-2
TGTGCCAGCAGCCAGGTTAGCGGGGGGGCCCTCTCATATGAGCAGTTCTTC | CASSQVSGGALSYEQFF | TRBJ2-1 | 17 | many | TRBD2 | TRBV3-1
TGTGCCATCAGAGACAGGGGCGACAATGAGCAGTTCTTC | CAIRDRGDNEQFF | TRBJ2-1 | 13 | many | TRBD1 | TRBV10-3
TGTGCCATCAGTGAGTCGACAGGCCCTTGGGAGGAGCAGTTCTTC | CAISESTGPWEEQFF | TRBJ2-1 | 15 | many | NA | TRBV10-3
TGTGCCATTTCTCAGGGCGGGGGAGGTGAAAAACTGTTTTTT | CAISQGGGGEKLFF | TRBJ1-4 | 14 | many | NA | TRBV10-3
TGCAGTGCTAGAGATCTAGGCGAGGCGGATACGCAGTATTTT | CSARDLGEADTQYF | TRBJ2-3 | 14 | many | NA | TRBV20-1
TGCGCCAGCAGTAGGGGGCTAGAGGCCTACGAGCAGTACTTC | CASSRGLEAYEQYF | TRBJ2-7 | 14 | many | TRBD1 | TRBV10-2
TGTGCCAGCAGCCTGGGGGAGGGCAAGCAGTTCTTC | CASSLGEGKQFF | TRBJ2-1 | 12 | many | TRBD2 | TRBV7-3
TGCGCCAGCAGTTCCGACAGGGCGGGGGAGACCCAGTACTTC | CASSSDRAGETQYF | TRBJ2-5 | 14 | many | NA | TRBV5-1
TGTGCCAGCAGTGAAGGCAGGGGGAACAATGAGCAGTTCTTC | CASSEGRGNNEQFF | TRBJ2-1 | 14 | many | TRBD1 | TRBV2
TGCAGTGCCACGAAAGGCGCGGGCGAGCAGTACTTC | CSATKGAGEQYF | TRBJ2-7 | 12 | many | NA | TRBV20-1
TGTGCCAGCAGCTTGGATGGCCGGGAATCTAACTATGGCTACACCTTC | CASSLDGRESNYGYTF | TRBJ1-2 | 16 | many | NA | TRBV5-4
TGCAGTGCTAGAGATTTTCAGGGGGTCAATGAGCAGTTCTTC | CSARDFQGVNEQFF | TRBJ2-1 | 14 | many | TRBD1 | TRBV20-1
TGCAGTGCTAGAGTTCTAGGAGGTAACACTGAAGCTTTCTTT | CSARVLGGNTEAFF | TRBJ1-1 | 14 | many | NA | TRBV20-1
TGTGCCAGCAGTCTCGTCACAGGGGGCATCGGGGAGCTGTTTTTT | CASSLVTGGIGELFF | TRBJ2-2 | 15 | many | TRBD1 | TRBV12-3/TRBV12-4
TGCGCCAGCAGCTTGGCCAGGAAAACTAATGAAAAACTGTTTTTT | CASSLARKTNEKLFF | TRBJ1-4 | 15 | many | NA | TRBV5-1
TGTGCCAGCAGTTACTCGGCATATAGCAATCAGCCCCAGCATTTT | CASSYSAYSNQPQHF | TRBJ1-5 | 15 | many | NA | TRBV6-2/TRBV6-3
TGTGCCAGCAGCGAACACGAAAAACTGTTTTTT | CASSEHEKLFF | TRBJ1-4 | 11 | many | NA | TRBV7-2
TGTGCCAGCAGTTTTGATGGCACCCAAGAGACCCAGTACTTC | CASSFDGTQETQYF | TRBJ2-5 | 14 | many | NA | TRBV12-3/TRBV12-4
TGTGCCAGCTCACCACGGACAGGGGAAGATAATTCACCCCTCCACTTT | CASSPRTGEDNSPLHF | TRBJ1-6 | 16 | NA | TRBD1 | TRBV18
TGCAGTGCACACAACCCTAGCACTGATACGCAGTATTTT | CSAHNPSTDTQYF | TRBJ2-3 | 13 | many | NA | TRBV20-1
TGTGCCAGCAGCTGGGGCTTGAAATCCTACGAGCAGTACTTC | CASSWGLKSYEQYF | TRBJ2-7 | 14 | many | NA | TRBV7-9
TGCGCCAGCAGCTTGTCAGGGGTAGCTTTCTTT | CASSLSGVAFF | TRBJ1-1 | 11 | many | NA | TRBV5-1
TGTGCCAGCAACCAGGACTCTGGGGCCAACGTCCTGACTTTC | CASNQDSGANVLTF | TRBJ2-6 | 14 | many | NA | TRBV9
TGCGCCAGCAGCCGCGCAGGACGGACAAAGGGCAATGAGCAGTTCTTC | CASSRAGRTKGNEQFF | TRBJ2-1 | 16 | many | NA | TRBV5-1
TGTGCCAGCAGCTTAGGGGGACAGACCAATGAGCAGTTCTTC | CASSLGGQTNEQFF | TRBJ2-1 | 14 | many | TRBD1 | TRBV7-2
TGCGCCAGCCAAACAGGGGGCCCGTGGAACACTGAAGCTTTCTTT | CASQTGGPWNTEAFF | TRBJ1-1 | 15 | many | TRBD1 | TRBV5-1
TGCAGTGCTAGAGATCTGACAGGGTGGTACTATGGCTACACCTTC | CSARDLTGWYYGYTF | TRBJ1-2 | 15 | many | TRBD1 | TRBV20-1
TGTGCCAGCAGCCGGGGACAGGGAAACATTCAGTACTTC | CASSRGQGNIQYF | TRBJ2-4 | 13 | many | TRBD1 | TRBV7-2
TGTGCCAGCAGCTTGGGCAGGGTAGTCGAGCAGTACTTC | CASSLGRVVEQYF | TRBJ2-7 | 13 | many | NA | TRBV5-6
TGTGCCAGCAGTGGCAAGCGGGGGGGCGTGGATACGCAGTATTTT | CASSGKRGGVDTQYF | TRBJ2-3 | 15 | many | TRBD2 | TRBV12-3/TRBV12-4
TGTGCCAGCAGCTCCCCGGAGGTGGACGGGGAGCTGTTTTTT | CASSSPEVDGELFF | TRBJ2-2 | 14 | many | NA | TRBV11-3
TGTGCCAGCAGGGGGCAATTTAACTATGGCTACACCTTC | CASRGQFNYGYTF | TRBJ1-2 | 13 | many | NA | TRBV7-2
TGTGCCAGCAGCTTAGAGTTTCCCTATGGCTACACCTTC | CASSLEFPYGYTF | TRBJ1-2 | 13 | many | NA | TRBV7-9
TGTGCCACCAGTGATTGGGGGGGGAACAATGAGCAGTTCTTC | CATSDWGGNNEQFF | TRBJ2-1 | 14 | many | TRBD2 | TRBV24-1
TGTGCCAGCAGTCCTAGCCGGTGGGACCCAGCATACTTTAGGGCCACAGATACGCAGTATTTT | CASSPSRWDPAYFRATDTQYF | TRBJ2-3 | 21 | NA | NA | TRBV28
TGTGCCAGCTCAAGAGGGACACTCGGAGGAGCTTTCTTT | CASSRGTLGGAFF | TRBJ1-1 | 13 | many | NA | TRBV18
TGCGCCAGCAGATGGGGGGAAAACAATGAGCAGTTCTTC | CASRWGENNEQFF | TRBJ2-1 | 13 | many | NA | TRBV5-1
TGCGCCAGCAGCTTGAAGCCGGTGGGGGCAGGTCGGCGGGAGGATGAAAAACTGTTTTTT | CASSLKPVGAGRREDEKLFF | TRBJ1-4 | 20 | many | NA | TRBV5-1
TGTGCCAGCACTAGCGGGGGCTCCGCGAACACCGGGGAGCTGTTTTTT | CASTSGGSANTGELFF | TRBJ2-2 | 16 | many | TRBD2 | TRBV7-9
TGTGCCAGCAGCCGTACTAGGGACAGGGGCACCGGGGAGCTGTTTTTT | CASSRTRDRGTGELFF | TRBJ2-2 | 16 | many | TRBD1 | TRBV6-5
TGTGCCAGCAGCCTGCCAGGGCCCGCAGGCTACACCTTC | CASSLPGPAGYTF | TRBJ1-2 | 13 | many | NA | TRBV7-2
TGTGCCAGTAGTACAACTCTCCGGAAAGGCTTTGGAAACACCATATATTTT | CASSTTLRKGFGNTIYF | TRBJ1-3 | 17 | many | NA | TRBV19
TGCAGTGCTACCCGGACTCGCACCGGGGAGCTGTTTTTT | CSATRTRTGELFF | TRBJ2-2 | 13 | many | NA | TRBV20-1
TGCGCCAGCAGCTTGAAAGCAGATACGCAGTATTTT | CASSLKADTQYF | TRBJ2-3 | 12 | many | NA | TRBV5-1
TGTGCCATCAGTGAGTCGTGGGGGACATCATTATTTTCCTACGAGCAGTACTTC | CAISESWGTSLFSYEQYF | TRBJ2-7 | 18 | many | NA | TRBV10-3
TGCAGTGCTAGAGTCTTTTCCTACGAGCAGTACTTC | CSARVFSYEQYF | TRBJ2-7 | 12 | many | NA | TRBV20-1
TGTGCCACCAGCAGAGATCGGACTAGCGGGGGCTACGAGCAGTACTTC | CATSRDRTSGGYEQYF | TRBJ2-7 | 16 | many | TRBD2 | TRBV15
TGTGCCAGCAGTTACTCCATTCGGACAAGGCACCCATCCGAAGCTTTCTTT | CASSYSIRTRHPSEAFF | TRBJ1-1 | 17 | many | NA | TRBV6-2/TRBV6-3
TGTGCCAGCAGTGTCCGGTTCGGGGAGCTGTTTTTT | CASSVRFGELFF | TRBJ2-2 | 12 | many | NA | TRBV2
TGTGCCAGCAGTTTAACGGGGGCCTCCTCCTACGAGCAGTACTTC | CASSLTGASSYEQYF | TRBJ2-7 | 15 | many | NA | TRBV12-3/TRBV12-4
TGCAGTGCAAATGGACAGGGGGTGGGGTCTGGGGCCAACGTCCTGACTTTC | CSANGQGVGSGANVLTF | TRBJ2-6 | 17 | many | TRBD1 | TRBV20-1
TGCGCCAGCAGCTTTGGGAGCCTAGCCAAAAACATTCAGTACTTC | CASSFGSLAKNIQYF | TRBJ2-4 | 15 | many | NA | TRBV5-1
TGCAGTACTTTTGCGCAAGGCGGCAAGGGGACCCAGTACTTC | CSTFAQGGKGTQYF | TRBJ2-5 | 14 | many | NA | TRBV20-1
TGTGACAGCAGAAACTACACAGATACGCAGTATTTT | CDSRNYTDTQYF | TRBJ2-3 | 12 | NA | NA | TRBV27
TGTGCCAACCAAGCGGGGGGGAACACCGGGGAGCTGTTTTTT | CANQAGGNTGELFF | TRBJ2-2 | 14 | many | TRBD2 | TRBV2